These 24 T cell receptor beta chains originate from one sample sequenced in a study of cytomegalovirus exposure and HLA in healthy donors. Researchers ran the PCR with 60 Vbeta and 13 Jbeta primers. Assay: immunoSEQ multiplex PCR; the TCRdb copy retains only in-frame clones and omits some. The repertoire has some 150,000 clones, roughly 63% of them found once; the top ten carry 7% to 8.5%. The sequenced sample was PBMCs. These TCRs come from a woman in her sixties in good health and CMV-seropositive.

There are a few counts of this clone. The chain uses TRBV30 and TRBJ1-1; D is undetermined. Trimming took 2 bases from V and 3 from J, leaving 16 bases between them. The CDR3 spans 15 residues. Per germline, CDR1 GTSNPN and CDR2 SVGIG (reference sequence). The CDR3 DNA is TGTGCCTGGAGTTATCCCCTCACGCGGGACACTGAAGCTTTCTTT. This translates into CAWSYPLTRDTEAFF.

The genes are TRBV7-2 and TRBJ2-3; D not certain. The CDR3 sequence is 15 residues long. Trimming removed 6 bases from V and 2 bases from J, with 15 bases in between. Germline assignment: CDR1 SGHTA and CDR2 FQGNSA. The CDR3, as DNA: TGTGCCAGCAGGTTCAGTAGCCGCTCCACAGATACGCAGTATTTT. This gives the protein CASRFSSRSTDTQYF.

CDR3 sequence (DNA): TGTGCCAGCAGTTTTTACGGGACAGGCAATCAGCCCCAGCATTTT. This translates into CASSFYGTGNQPQHF. The J gene is TRBJ1-5, the V gene TRBV28, with 7 bases lining up with TRBD1. With 3 bases clipped from V and 2 bases from J, the junction kept 4 bases outside the gene matches. This CDR3 contains 15 residues. Germline CDR1 and CDR2: MDHEN and SYDVKM.

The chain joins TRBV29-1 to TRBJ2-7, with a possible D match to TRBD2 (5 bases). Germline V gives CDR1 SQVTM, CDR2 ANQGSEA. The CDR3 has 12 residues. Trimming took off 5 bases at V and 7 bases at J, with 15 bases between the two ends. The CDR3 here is CSVREFSLEQYF. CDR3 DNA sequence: TGCAGCGTTCGGGAATTCTCTTTGGAGCAGTACTTC.

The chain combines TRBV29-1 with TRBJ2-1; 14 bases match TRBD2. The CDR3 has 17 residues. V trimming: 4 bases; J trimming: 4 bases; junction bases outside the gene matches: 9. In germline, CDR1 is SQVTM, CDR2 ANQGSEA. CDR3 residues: CSVVDGTSGSQYNEQFF. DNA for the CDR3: TGCAGCGTTGTGGATGGGACTAGCGGGAGCCAGTACAATGAGCAGTTCTTC.

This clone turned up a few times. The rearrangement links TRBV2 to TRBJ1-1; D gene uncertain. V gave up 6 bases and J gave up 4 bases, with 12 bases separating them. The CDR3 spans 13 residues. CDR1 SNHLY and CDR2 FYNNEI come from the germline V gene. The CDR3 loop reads CASREPEVTEAFF. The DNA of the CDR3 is TGTGCCAGCAGGGAACCGGAGGTCACTGAAGCTTTCTTT.

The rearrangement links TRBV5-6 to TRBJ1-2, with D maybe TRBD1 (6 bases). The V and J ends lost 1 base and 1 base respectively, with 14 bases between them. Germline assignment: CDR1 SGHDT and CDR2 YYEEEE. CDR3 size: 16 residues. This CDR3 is CASSLSRGTFNYGYTF. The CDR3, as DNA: TGTGCCAGCAGCTTGTCGAGGGGGACGTTTAACTATGGCTACACCTTC. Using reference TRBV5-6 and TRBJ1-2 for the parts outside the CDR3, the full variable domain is DAGVTQSPTHLIKTRGQQVTLRCSPKSGHDTVSWYQQALGQGPQFIFQYYEEEERQRGNFPDRFSGHQFPNYSSELNVNALLLGDSALYLCASSLSRGTFNYGYTFGSGTRLTVV.

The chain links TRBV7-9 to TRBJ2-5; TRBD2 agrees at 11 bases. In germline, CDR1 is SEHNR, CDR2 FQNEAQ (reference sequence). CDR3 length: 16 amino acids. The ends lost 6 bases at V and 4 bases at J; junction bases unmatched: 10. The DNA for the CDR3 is TGTGCCAGCAGTCCCCTACCGGGACTAGCGGCAGAGACCCAGTACTTC. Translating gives CASSPLPGLAAETQYF.

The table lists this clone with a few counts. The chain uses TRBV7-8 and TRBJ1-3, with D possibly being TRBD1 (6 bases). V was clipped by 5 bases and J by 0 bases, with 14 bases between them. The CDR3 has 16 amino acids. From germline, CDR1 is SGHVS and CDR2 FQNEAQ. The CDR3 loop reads CASSPRNRASGNTIYF. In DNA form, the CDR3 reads TGTGCCAGCAGCCCCCGCAACAGGGCCTCTGGAAACACCATATATTTT.

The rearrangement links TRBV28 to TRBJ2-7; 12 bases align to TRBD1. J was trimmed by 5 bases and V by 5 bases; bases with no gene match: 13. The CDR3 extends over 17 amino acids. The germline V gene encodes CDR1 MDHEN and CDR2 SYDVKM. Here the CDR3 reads CASSLGGTGGIFNEQYF. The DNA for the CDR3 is TGTGCCAGCAGTCTAGGGGGGACAGGGGGCATATTTAACGAGCAGTACTTC.

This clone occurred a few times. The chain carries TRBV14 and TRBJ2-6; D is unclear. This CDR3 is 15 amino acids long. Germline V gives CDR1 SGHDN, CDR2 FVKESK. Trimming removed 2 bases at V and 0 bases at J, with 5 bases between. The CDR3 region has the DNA TGTGCCAGCAGCCAAACAGCCTCTGGGGCCAACGTCCTGACTTTC. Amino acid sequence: CASSQTASGANVLTF.

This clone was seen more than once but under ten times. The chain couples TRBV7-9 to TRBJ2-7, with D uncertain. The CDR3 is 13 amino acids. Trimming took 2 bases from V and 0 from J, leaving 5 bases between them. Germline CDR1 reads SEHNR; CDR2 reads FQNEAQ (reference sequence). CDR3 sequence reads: CASSLSNSYEQYF. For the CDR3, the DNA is TGTGCCAGCAGCTTAAGCAACTCCTACGAGCAGTACTTC.

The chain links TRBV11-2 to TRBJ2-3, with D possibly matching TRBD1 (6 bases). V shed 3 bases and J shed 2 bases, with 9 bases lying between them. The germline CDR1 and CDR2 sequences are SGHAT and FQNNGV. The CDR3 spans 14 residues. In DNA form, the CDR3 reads TGTGCCAGCAGCTTTGACAGGATCACAGATACGCAGTATTTT. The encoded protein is CASSFDRITDTQYF.

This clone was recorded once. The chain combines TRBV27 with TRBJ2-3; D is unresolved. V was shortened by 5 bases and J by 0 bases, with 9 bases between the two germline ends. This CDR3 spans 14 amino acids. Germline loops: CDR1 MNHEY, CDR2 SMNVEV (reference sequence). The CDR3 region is CASSPIPSTDTQYF. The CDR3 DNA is TGTGCCAGCAGTCCCATCCCCAGCACAGATACGCAGTATTTT.

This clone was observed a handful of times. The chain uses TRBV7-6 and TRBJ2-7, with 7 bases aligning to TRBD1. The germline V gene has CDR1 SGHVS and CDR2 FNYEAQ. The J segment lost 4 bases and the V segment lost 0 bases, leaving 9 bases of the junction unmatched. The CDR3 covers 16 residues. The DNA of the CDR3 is TGTGCCAGCAGCTTAGCGACGCGGACAGGCGTGTACGAGCAGTACTTC. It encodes CASSLATRTGVYEQYF.

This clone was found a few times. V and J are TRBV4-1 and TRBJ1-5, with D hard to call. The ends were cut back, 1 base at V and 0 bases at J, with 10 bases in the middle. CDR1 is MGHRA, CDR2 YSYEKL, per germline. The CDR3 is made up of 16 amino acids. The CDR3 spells CASSQAAEHSNQPQHF. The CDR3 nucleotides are TGCGCCAGCAGCCAAGCGGCGGAACATAGCAATCAGCCCCAGCATTTT.

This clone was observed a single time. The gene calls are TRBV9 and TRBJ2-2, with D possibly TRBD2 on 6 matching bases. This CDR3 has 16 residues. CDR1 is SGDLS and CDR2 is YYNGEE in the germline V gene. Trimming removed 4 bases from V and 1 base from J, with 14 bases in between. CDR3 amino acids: CASSPTGGENTGELFF. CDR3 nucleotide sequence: TGTGCCAGCAGCCCCACGGGCGGGGAGAACACCGGGGAGCTGTTTTTT. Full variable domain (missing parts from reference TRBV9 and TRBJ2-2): DSGVTQTPKHLITATGQRVTLRCSPRSGDLSVYWYQQSLDQGLQFLIQYYNGEERAKGNILERFSAQQFPDLHSELNLSSLELGDSALYFCASSPTGGENTGELFFGEGSRLTVL.

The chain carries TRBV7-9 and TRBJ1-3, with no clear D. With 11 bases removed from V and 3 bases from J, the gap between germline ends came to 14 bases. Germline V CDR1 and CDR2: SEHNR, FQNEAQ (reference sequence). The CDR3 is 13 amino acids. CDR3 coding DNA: TGTGCCGAGGCCAGAGGAATTGGAAACACCATATATTTT. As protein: CAEARGIGNTIYF.

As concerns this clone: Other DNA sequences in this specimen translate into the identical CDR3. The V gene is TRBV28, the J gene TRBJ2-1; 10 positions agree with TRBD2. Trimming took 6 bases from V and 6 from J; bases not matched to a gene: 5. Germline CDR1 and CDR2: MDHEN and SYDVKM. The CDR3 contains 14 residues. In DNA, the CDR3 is TGTGCCAGCAGCGGGGGACTAGCGCTCAATGAGCAGTTCTTC. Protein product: CASSGGLALNEQFF.

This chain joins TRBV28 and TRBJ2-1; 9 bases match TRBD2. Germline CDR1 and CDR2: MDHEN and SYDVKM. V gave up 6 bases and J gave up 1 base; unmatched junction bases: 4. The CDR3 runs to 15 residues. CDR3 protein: CASRVSGSSYNEQFF. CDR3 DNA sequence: TGTGCCAGCAGAGTTAGCGGGAGTTCCTACAATGAGCAGTTCTTC.

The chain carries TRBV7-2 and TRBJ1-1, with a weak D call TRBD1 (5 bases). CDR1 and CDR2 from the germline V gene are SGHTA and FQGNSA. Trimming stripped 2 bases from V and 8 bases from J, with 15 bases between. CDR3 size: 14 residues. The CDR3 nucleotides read TGTGCCAGCAGCTTAAACAGGTCGGGGGGAGAAGCTTTCTTT. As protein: CASSLNRSGGEAFF.

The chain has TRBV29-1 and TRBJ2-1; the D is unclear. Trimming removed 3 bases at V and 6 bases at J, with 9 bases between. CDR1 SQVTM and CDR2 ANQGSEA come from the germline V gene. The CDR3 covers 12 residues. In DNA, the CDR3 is TGCAGCGTTGACCTCTGGGCCAATGAGCAGTTCTTC. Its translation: CSVDLWANEQFF.

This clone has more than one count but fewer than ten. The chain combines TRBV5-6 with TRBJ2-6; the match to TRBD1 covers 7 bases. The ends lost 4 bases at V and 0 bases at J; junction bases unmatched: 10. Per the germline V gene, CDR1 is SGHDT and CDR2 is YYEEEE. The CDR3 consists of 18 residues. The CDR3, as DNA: TGTGCCAGCAGCCCGTTTCAGGGGGTGAACTCTGGGGCCAACGTCCTGACTTTC. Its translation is CASSPFQGVNSGANVLTF. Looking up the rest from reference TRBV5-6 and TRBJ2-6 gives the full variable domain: DAGVTQSPTHLIKTRGQQVTLRCSPKSGHDTVSWYQQALGQGPQFIFQYYEEEERQRGNFPDRFSGHQFPNYSSELNVNALLLGDSALYLCASSPFQGVNSGANVLTFGAGSRLTVL.

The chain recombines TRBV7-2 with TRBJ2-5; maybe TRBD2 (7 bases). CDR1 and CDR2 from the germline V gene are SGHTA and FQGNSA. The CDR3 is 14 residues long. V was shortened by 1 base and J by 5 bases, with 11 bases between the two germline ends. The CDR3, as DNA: TGTGCCAGCAGCTTAGGCGGGGGCCAGGAGACCCAGTACTTC. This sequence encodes CASSLGGGQETQYF.